The 16 T cell receptor beta chains reported below all come from one sample, sequenced in a study of radiotherapy plus CTLA-4 blockade in lung cancer. Produced via immunoSEQ multiplex PCR; TCRdb's table is partial and in-frame only. The sample records some 50,000 clones, roughly four fifths being singletons. The specimen comprised peripheral blood, sampled from a patient treated with radiotherapy plus ipilimumab. Every receptor here comes from a human donor with non-small cell lung cancer whose response to radiotherapy plus ipilimumab could not be evaluated.

The chain has TRBV4-3 and TRBJ2-2; D call uncertain. The CDR3 consists of 14 residues. Per the germline V gene, CDR1 is LGHNA and CDR2 is YSLEER. V was shortened by 4 bases and J by 5 bases, with 11 bases between the two germline ends. In nucleotides, the CDR3 is TGCGCCAGCAGCCCCCTAGGCGTGACCGGGGAGCTGTTTTTT. It yields the protein CASSPLGVTGELFF.

CDR3 amino acids: CASSSTGGPQHF. CDR3 nucleotides: TGTGCCAGCAGCTCTACAGGGGGGCCCCAGCATTTT. The chain links TRBV7-2 to TRBJ1-5, with 8 bases identical to TRBD1. This CDR3 is 12 amino acids long. V lost 4 bases, J lost 9 bases, and 2 bases stayed unmatched. The germline gives CDR1 SGHTA, CDR2 FQGNSA.

This clone was seen a handful of times. The J gene is TRBJ2-1, the V gene TRBV5-1, with 7 positions matching TRBD2. Germline V gene lookup returns CDR1 SGHRS and CDR2 YFSETQ. After removal of 2 bases from V and 8 bases from J, the junction contained 7 bases not matched to a gene. The CDR3 covers 14 residues. Here the CDR3 reads CASSFELADYEQFF. The CDR3 DNA sequence: TGCGCCAGCAGCTTTGAGCTAGCGGACTATGAGCAGTTCTTC.

The chain joins TRBV7-8 to TRBJ2-7, with D possibly TRBD2 on 6 matching bases. CDR3 length: 15 amino acids. The V and J ends lost 1 base and 3 bases respectively, with 13 bases between them. The germline V gene has CDR1 SGHVS and CDR2 FQNEAQ. The chain's CDR3 is CASSLDEGAGYEQYF. The CDR3 DNA sequence: TGTGCCAGCAGCTTAGATGAGGGAGCGGGCTACGAGCAGTACTTC.

A single count supports this clone. The V call is TRBV4-3, the J call TRBJ1-2; 8 nucleotides agree with TRBD1. Germline CDR1 is LGHNA and CDR2 is YSLEER. This CDR3 region has 17 residues. The ends lost 1 base at V and 2 bases at J; junction bases unmatched: 9. The CDR3 spells CASSQGIGQGSNYGYTF. In DNA form, the CDR3 reads TGCGCCAGCAGCCAAGGTATCGGACAGGGCTCAAACTATGGCTACACCTTC.

V usage is TRBV2 and J usage is TRBJ1-3; D call uncertain. V dropped 4 bases and J dropped 0 bases, with 10 bases sitting between them. Germline CDR1 SNHLY, CDR2 FYNNEI. The CDR3 covers 15 residues. The CDR3 loop reads CASSGIGSSGNTIYF. In DNA form, the CDR3 reads TGTGCCAGCAGTGGGATAGGGAGCTCTGGAAACACCATATATTTT. The variable domain in full, completed from reference TRBV2 and TRBJ1-3, reads EPEVTQTPSHQVTQMGQEVILRCVPISNHLYFYWYRQILGQKVEFLVSFYNNEISEKSEIFDDQFSVERPDGSNFTLKIRSTKLEDSAMYFCASSGIGSSGNTIYFGEGSWLTVV.

The rearrangement joins TRBV4-3 to TRBJ2-6; D is uncertain. CDR3 length: 16 amino acids. The germline V gene has CDR1 LGHNA and CDR2 YSLEER. Trimming shortened V by 0 bases and J by 2 bases, and 8 bases separated the two germline ends. CDR3 loop: CASSQELEAGANVLTF. The CDR3 coding sequence is TGCGCCAGCAGCCAAGAATTAGAAGCTGGGGCCAACGTCCTGACTTTC.

Only one count was recorded for this clone. The rearrangement uses TRBV5-1 and TRBJ2-1; TRBD2 aligns across 10 bases. V lost 2 bases and J lost 4; bases outside the gene matches: 3. CDR1 SGHRS and CDR2 YFSETQ come from the germline V gene. The CDR3 runs to 15 residues. This chain's CDR3 is CASSLAGGGYNEQFF. The CDR3 DNA is TGCGCCAGCAGCTTAGCGGGAGGGGGTTACAATGAGCAGTTCTTC.

V usage is TRBV7-9 and J usage is TRBJ1-4, with 7 bases fitting TRBD1. The V gene's germline CDR1 is SEHNR and CDR2 FQNEAQ (reference sequence). The CDR3 consists of 15 residues. Losses at the gene ends were 6 bases for V and 5 bases for J; bases not matched to a gene: 9. DNA for the CDR3: TGTGCCAGCAGTCAATTCGCGACAGGGAATGAAAAACTGTTTTTT. This encodes CASSQFATGNEKLFF. The full variable domain, in which reference TRBV7-9 and TRBJ1-4 provide the parts outside the CDR3, is DTGVSQNPRHKITKRGQNVTFRCDPISEHNRLYWYRQTLGQGPEFLTYFQNEAQLEKSRLLSDRFSAERPKGSFSTLEIQRTEQGDSAMYLCASSQFATGNEKLFFGSGTQLSVL.

V is TRBV7-9 and J is TRBJ1-2; D remains unclear. The CDR3 contains 14 residues. Trimming removed 2 bases at V and 8 bases at J, with 15 bases between. Germline lookup yields CDR1 SEHNR and CDR2 FQNEAQ (reference sequence). The CDR3 reads CASSLTPIQEGYTF. The CDR3 bases are TGTGCCAGCAGCTTAACCCCTATCCAAGAGGGCTACACCTTC.

The chain joins TRBV2 to TRBJ1-5, with a possible D match to TRBD1 (5 bases). The CDR3 covers 16 residues. The germline V gene encodes CDR1 SNHLY and CDR2 FYNNEI. Trimming took 3 bases from V and 2 from J, leaving 14 bases between them. The CDR3 loop reads CASSEGLNGGNQPQHF. The CDR3 DNA reads as TGTGCCAGCAGTGAGGGACTCAACGGGGGCAATCAGCCCCAGCATTTT.

V is TRBV30 and J is TRBJ1-5, with TRBD1 matching 7 bases. The CDR3 loop spans 15 amino acids. Germline CDR1 GTSNPN, CDR2 SVGIG (reference sequence). Trimming at V came to 1 base and at J to 1 base, leaving 4 bases not matched to a gene. The CDR3 region is CAWSAPRGSNQPQHF. CDR3 nucleotide sequence: TGTGCCTGGAGTGCTCCCAGGGGGAGCAATCAGCCCCAGCATTTT.

The J gene is TRBJ2-4, the V gene TRBV19, with TRBD2 matching over 16 bases. V was clipped by 5 bases and J by 3 bases; unmatched bases: 4. This CDR3 is built from 17 residues. Germline V gene lookup returns CDR1 LNHDA and CDR2 SQIVND (reference sequence). The CDR3 coding sequence is TGTGCCAGTAGTGGGGGGACTAGCGGGAGGGTCAAAAACATTCAGTACTTC. The encoded protein is CASSGGTSGRVKNIQYF. Supplemented by reference TRBV19 and TRBJ2-4, the full variable domain reads DGGITQSPKYLFRKEGQNVTLSCEQNLNHDAMYWYRQDPGQGLRLIYYSQIVNDFQKGDIAEGYSVSREKKESFPLTVTSAQKNPTAFYLCASSGGTSGRVKNIQYFGAGTRLSVL.

The rearrangement joins TRBV9 to TRBJ2-2; D is unresolved. CDR1 and CDR2 (germline): SGDLS, YYNGEE. The CDR3 has 14 residues. V was trimmed by 0 bases and J by 2 bases, leaving 5 bases between them. The CDR3: CASSVAGNTGELFF. The CDR3 coding sequence is TGTGCCAGCAGCGTAGCAGGTAACACCGGGGAGCTGTTTTTT.

The chain joins TRBV10-3 to TRBJ1-1; D perhaps matches TRBD1 (6 bases). CDR1 is ENHRY, CDR2 SYGVKD, per germline. The germline V and J ends were trimmed by 6 bases and 0 bases, with 11 bases remaining between them. The CDR3 extends over 14 amino acids. The CDR3 coding sequence is TGTGCCATCAGGAACAGGGACATGAACACTGAAGCTTTCTTT. Amino acid sequence: CAIRNRDMNTEAFF.

The chain has TRBV27 and TRBJ1-3; D is undetermined. The germline V and J ends were trimmed by 0 bases and 4 bases, with 19 bases remaining between them. The CDR3 is 18 residues long. Germline lookup yields CDR1 MNHEY and CDR2 SMNVEV (reference sequence). The CDR3 reads CASSLSPGGILTGNTIYF. The CDR3 DNA is TGTGCCAGCAGTTTATCTCCGGGAGGGATCCTGACCGGAAACACCATATATTTT.